The rows below give T cell receptor beta chains drawn from one sample of a study of PD-1 blockade in classical Hodgkin lymphoma. The table came from immunoSEQ multiplex PCR; TCRdb's copy has only in-frame clones and leaves some out. The profile shows about 66,000 clones, 70% to 75% of them singletons. The sequences come from peripheral blood mononuclear cells (PBMCs), collected before the second cycle of nivolumab. These receptor sequences come from a human donor with classical Hodgkin lymphoma. Each CDR3 is given with its conserved first and last residue. A D gene is named only where the DNA matches it firmly. Not all rows give a size; the values are once, few, many and, for expanded clones, a class.

V gene	clone size	CDR3 length	J gene	D gene	CDR3 DNA	CDR3 protein
TRBV29-1	-	13	TRBJ1-4	-	TGCAGCGTTTCCGAGGGTCCTAATGAAAAACTGTTTTTT	CSVSEGPNEKLFF
TRBV11-2	-	13	TRBJ1-1	-	TGTGCCAGCTGCGACAGGAGGAACACTGAAGCTTTCTTT	CASCDRRNTEAFF
TRBV7-2	-	14	TRBJ2-3	-	TGTGCCAGCAGCTTAAGTGGGCTAGCAGATACGCAGTATTTT	CASSLSGLADTQYF
TRBV11-2	-	14	TRBJ1-2	TRBD1	TGTGCCAGCAGCTTAGGGACAGGAGATTTAGGGGGCACCTTC	CASSLGTGDLGGTF
TRBV20-1	once	11	TRBJ2-4	-	TGCAGTGCTAGGAACGTGAGACTTGACATCTTC	CSARNVRLDIF
TRBV7-3	-	15	TRBJ2-6	-	TGTGCCAGCAGCTTAAGCGGGACTGGGGCCAACGTCCTGACTTTC	CASSLSGTGANVLTF
TRBV9	-	16	TRBJ1-6	-	TGTGCCAGCAGCGTTTTTCAGGACAGCTATAATTCACCCCTCCACTTT	CASSVFQDSYNSPLHF
TRBV7-9	-	14	TRBJ2-1	-	TGTGCCAGCAGCTCGGACCTGAGAATGAATGAGCAGTTCTTC	CASSSDLRMNEQFF
TRBV7-9	-	14	TRBJ2-7	TRBD1	TGTGCCAGCAGCTTAGTACAGGGGCCCTACGAGCAGTACTTC	CASSLVQGPYEQYF
TRBV5-5	-	16	TRBJ1-1	TRBD1	TGTGCCAGCAGCGACAGGGCGACTTTTATGAACACTGAAGCTTTCTTT	CASSDRATFMNTEAFF